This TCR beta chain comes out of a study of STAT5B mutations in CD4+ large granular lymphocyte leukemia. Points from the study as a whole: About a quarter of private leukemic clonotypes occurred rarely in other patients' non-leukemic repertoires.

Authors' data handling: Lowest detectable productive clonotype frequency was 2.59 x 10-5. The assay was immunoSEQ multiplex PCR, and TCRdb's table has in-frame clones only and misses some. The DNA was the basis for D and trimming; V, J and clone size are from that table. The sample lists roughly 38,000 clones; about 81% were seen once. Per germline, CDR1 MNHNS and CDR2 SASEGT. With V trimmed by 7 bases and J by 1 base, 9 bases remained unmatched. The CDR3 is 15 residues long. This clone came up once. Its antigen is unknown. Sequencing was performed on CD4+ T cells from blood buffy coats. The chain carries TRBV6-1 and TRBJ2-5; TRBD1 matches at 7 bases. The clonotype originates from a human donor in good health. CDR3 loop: CASNRRQGGQETQYF. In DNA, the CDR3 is TGTGCCAGCAATCGGAGACAGGGCGGCCAAGAGACCCAGTACTTC.